The 13 T cell receptor beta chains reported below all come from one sample, sequenced in a study of monozygotic twins with cystic fibrosis. Libraries were prepared by immunoSEQ multiplex PCR; TCRdb keeps only in-frame clonotypes and omits some of them. The table has about 22,000 clones, 87% seen once; the top ten hold approximately 1.2%. The sequenced sample was blood. Receptors originate from a woman in her thirties with cystic fibrosis.

This clone was seen a few times. The V call is TRBV19, the J call TRBJ1-5; no clear D. The CDR3 consists of 13 residues. V lost 8 bases and J 4 bases, leaving 12 bases between the germline ends. CDR1 is LNHDA and CDR2 is SQIVND in the germline V gene (reference sequence). CDR3: CASGLSHNQPQHF. The CDR3 DNA sequence: TGTGCCAGTGGTTTATCGCATAATCAGCCCCAGCATTTT. Full variable domain (outside the CDR3, taken from reference TRBV19 and TRBJ1-5): DGGITQSPKYLFRKEGQNVTLSCEQNLNHDAMYWYRQDPGQGLRLIYYSQIVNDFQKGDIAEGYSVSREKKESFPLTVTSAQKNPTAFYLCASGLSHNQPQHFGDGTRLSIL.

CDR3 in amino acids: CASSLPPGGSEKLFF. The CDR3 nucleotides read TGTGCCAGCAGTTTACCTCCAGGAGGTAGTGAAAAACTGTTTTTT. The chain recombines TRBV28 with TRBJ1-4, with D unclear. In germline, CDR1 is MDHEN, CDR2 SYDVKM. The CDR3 spans 15 residues. Trimming removed 2 bases at V and 7 bases at J, with 14 bases between.

The V gene is TRBV9, the J gene TRBJ1-5; D ambiguous. The V and J ends lost 0 bases and 3 bases respectively, with 7 bases between them. Germline assignment: CDR1 SGDLS and CDR2 YYNGEE. This CDR3 spans 14 amino acids. DNA for the CDR3: TGTGCCAGCAGCGTAGGTGTAGACAATCAGCCCCAGCATTTT. It codes for CASSVGVDNQPQHF.

V usage is TRBV18 and J usage is TRBJ2-3; 14 nucleotides line up with TRBD2. The CDR3 totals 17 residues. Germline assignment: CDR1 KGHSH and CDR2 LQKENI. With V trimmed by 6 bases and J by 2 bases, 7 bases remained unmatched. CDR3 protein: CASSPGLAGVITDTQYF. The CDR3 DNA sequence: TGTGCCAGCTCCCCGGGACTAGCGGGGGTAATCACAGATACGCAGTATTTT.

The chain is built from TRBV27 and TRBJ1-4; no definite D call. Germline loops: CDR1 MNHEY, CDR2 SMNVEV (reference sequence). V gave up 6 bases and J gave up 5 bases, with 13 bases separating them. This CDR3 region has 14 residues. CDR3 sequence reads: CASSYNGGNEKLFF. Here the CDR3 DNA reads TGTGCCAGCAGCTATAACGGAGGCAATGAAAAACTGTTTTTT.

This clone was counted a few times. V is TRBV5-5 and J is TRBJ1-5, with a tentative D call TRBD1 (5 bases). Trimming left V 0 bases short and J 0 bases short, with 10 bases between. The CDR3 covers 16 residues. The germline V gene has CDR1 SGHKS and CDR2 YYEKEE (reference sequence). The CDR3 loop is CASSLETGVSNQPQHF. CDR3 bases: TGTGCCAGCAGCTTGGAAACAGGCGTTAGCAATCAGCCCCAGCATTTT.

The chain is built from TRBV6-5 and TRBJ1-2; unclear D gene. The CDR3 is made up of 12 amino acids. The germline V and J ends were trimmed by 2 bases and 8 bases, with 9 bases remaining between them. Per the germline V gene, CDR1 is MNHEY and CDR2 is SVGAGI. The DNA of the CDR3 is TGTGCCAGCAGTTACGCAGAAGGCGGCTACACCTTC. Translated: CASSYAEGGYTF.

The genes are TRBV6-1 and TRBJ1-1; tentative D call: TRBD1 (5 bases). The CDR3 has 13 amino acids. V was pared by 4 bases and J by 5 bases, with 11 bases between. CDR1 MNHNS and CDR2 SASEGT come from the germline V gene. The CDR3 coding sequence is TGTGCCAGCAGTGGGTCCAGGGTGACTGAAGCTTTCTTT. It translates to CASSGSRVTEAFF.

This chain uses TRBV6-5 with TRBJ1-2; D unclear. There are 12 residues in the CDR3. V lost 0 bases and J lost 10, with 9 bases in between. From germline, CDR1 is MNHEY and CDR2 SVGAGI. The CDR3 loop reads CASSYSTGVYTF. In nucleotides, the CDR3 is TGTGCCAGCAGTTACTCGACCGGAGTCTACACCTTC.

CDR3 sequence: CASSSTSGGRDTQYF. The DNA for the CDR3 is TGTGCCAGCAGCTCTACTAGCGGGGGTCGTGATACGCAGTATTTT. The V gene is TRBV7-6, the J gene TRBJ2-3; 11 bases match TRBD2. The CDR3 is made up of 15 amino acids. V lost 4 bases to trimming and J lost 6 bases; unmatched junction nucleotides: 6. Germline CDR1 SGHVS, CDR2 FNYEAQ.

The chain couples TRBV19 to TRBJ2-2; no reliable D call. V gave up 7 bases and J gave up 0 bases, with 9 bases separating them. Germline CDR1 reads LNHDA; CDR2 reads SQIVND (reference sequence). This CDR3 region has 14 residues. CDR3 sequence (DNA): TGTGCCAGTAAAAACGGCCCGAACACCGGGGAGCTGTTTTTT. This sequence encodes CASKNGPNTGELFF.

The V call is TRBV9, the J call TRBJ2-3; 7 bases are a match to TRBD2. With 3 bases clipped from V and 0 bases from J, the junction kept 1 base outside the gene matches. Per the germline V gene, CDR1 is SGDLS and CDR2 is YYNGEE. The CDR3 contains 14 residues. The CDR3 bases are TGTGCCAGCAGCGGGCGGGGGAGCACAGATACGCAGTATTTT. Its protein product is CASSGRGSTDTQYF.

The genes are TRBV9 and TRBJ2-3; possible D gene TRBD1, 6 bases. The CDR3 extends over 14 amino acids. CDR1 and CDR2 from the germline V gene are SGDLS and YYNGEE. Trimming left V 3 bases short and J 4 bases short, with 12 bases between. In nucleotides, the CDR3 is TGTGCCAGCAGCGCGTGGACAGATCCAGATACGCAGTATTTT. Its protein product is CASSAWTDPDTQYF.